This entry concerns a single TCR beta chain. This sample was taken from a study of T cells in Graves' hyperthyroidism and ophthalmopathy. Template material for amplifying TCR beta CDR3 regions consisted of RNA transcripts. Primed by the HTBI set, a first-round RT-PCR was run on the TCR CDR3. TCRdb passed the multiplex PCR reads through MiXCR, listing each CDR3 protein once. The repertoire includes around 720,000 distinct CDR3 sequences, around a third of them detected once, and about a third sits in the top ten. The V end was cut by 4 bases, the J end by 6 bases, with 10 bases between. CDR1 and CDR2 from the germline V gene are DFQATT and SNEGSKA (reference sequence). The CDR3 covers 12 residues.

The receptor's source is a woman in her thirties or forties with Graves' hyperthyroidism. The rearrangement joins TRBV20-1 to TRBJ2-1; maybe TRBD2 (6 bases). Specimen: blood. The CDR3 sequence: CSAIKGGNEQFF. The DNA for the CDR3 is TGCAGTGCTATAAAGGGAGGCAATGAGCAGTTCTTC.